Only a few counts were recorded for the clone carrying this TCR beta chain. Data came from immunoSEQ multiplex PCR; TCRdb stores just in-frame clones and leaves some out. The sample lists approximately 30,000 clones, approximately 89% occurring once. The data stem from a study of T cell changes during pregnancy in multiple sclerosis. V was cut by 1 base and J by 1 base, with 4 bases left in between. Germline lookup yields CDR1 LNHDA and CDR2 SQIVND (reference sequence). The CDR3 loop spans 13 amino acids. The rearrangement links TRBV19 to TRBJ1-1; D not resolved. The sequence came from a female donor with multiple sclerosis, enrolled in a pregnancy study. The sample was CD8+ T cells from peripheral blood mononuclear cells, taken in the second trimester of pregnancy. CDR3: CASSIASNTEAFF. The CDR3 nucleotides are TGTGCCAGTAGTATAGCGTCGAACACTGAAGCTTTCTTT.